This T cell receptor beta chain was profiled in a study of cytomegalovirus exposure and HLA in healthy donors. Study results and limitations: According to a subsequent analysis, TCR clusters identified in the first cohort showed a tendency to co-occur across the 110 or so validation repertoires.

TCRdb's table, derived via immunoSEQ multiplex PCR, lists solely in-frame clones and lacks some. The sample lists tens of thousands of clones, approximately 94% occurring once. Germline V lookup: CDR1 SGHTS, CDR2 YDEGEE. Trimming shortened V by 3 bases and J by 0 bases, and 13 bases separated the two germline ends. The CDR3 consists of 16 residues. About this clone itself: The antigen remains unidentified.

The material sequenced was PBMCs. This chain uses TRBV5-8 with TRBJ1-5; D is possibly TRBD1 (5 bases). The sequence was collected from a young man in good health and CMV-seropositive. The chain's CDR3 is CASSSDQGNSNQPQHF. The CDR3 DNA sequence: TGTGCCAGCAGCTCCGACCAGGGAAATAGCAATCAGCCCCAGCATTTT.